The T cell receptor (beta chain) described here comes from a study of blood T cell repertoires in COVID-19. Per the authors' pipeline: Estimation of nucleated cell counts relied on the amplification of reference gene primers. Some clones are missing from TCRdb's copy, which holds only in-frame ones; the method was immunoSEQ multiplex PCR. V and J calls and clone size are given by that table; D and trimming were obtained from the DNA. The sample lists about 250,000 clones; 87% were seen once. The CDR3 has 14 amino acids. The V gene's germline CDR1 is KGHSH and CDR2 LQKENI. V shed 6 bases and J 4 bases; nucleotides not matched to a gene: 6.

This sequence joins TRBV18 and TRBJ1-1, with 9 bases aligning to TRBD1. Sample: peripheral blood. The TCR was taken from a man aged 18 to 30 with active or convalescent COVID-19. In DNA, the CDR3 is TGTGCCAGCTCGCCAAGGGACAGGGCCACTGAAGCTTTCTTT. Its protein is CASSPRDRATEAFF.